Following are 29 T cell receptor beta chains from one sample sequenced in a study of monozygotic twins with inflammatory bowel disease. Each CDR3 protein gets one entry in TCRdb, which reprocessed the 5' RACE reads and gives no DNA. Recorded here are fewer than 550,000 distinct CDR3 sequences; the top ten clones represent about 2.6%. Material for sequencing was blood. These receptors came from a human donor with ulcerative colitis or Crohn's disease, or a healthy co-twin of an affected twin (not recorded which).

The chain is built from TRBV6-5 and TRBJ2-1; as DNA is missing, the TRBD2 call by TCRdb cannot be tested. The germline V gene encodes CDR1 MNHEY and CDR2 SVGAGI. CDR3 length equals 15 residues. CDR3 in amino acids: CASTQGAGGPGEQFF.

The J gene is TRBJ2-4, the V gene TRBV12-3 or TRBV12-4; lacking DNA, the TRBD1 call made by TCRdb goes unchecked. The CDR3 totals 12 residues. The CDR3 here is CASSRGTYIQYF.

The V and J genes are TRBV4-2 and TRBJ2-7; TCRdb's D gene call, TRBD1, goes unchecked for lack of DNA. The germline V gene encodes CDR1 LGHNA and CDR2 YNFKEQ. This CDR3 spans 15 amino acids. The CDR3 sequence is CASSQSGGQFYEQYF.

This chain joins TRBV7-6 and TRBJ2-3. This CDR3 is built from 14 residues. CDR1 is SGHVS and CDR2 is FNYEAQ in the germline V gene. The CDR3 here is CASSPSDSTDTQYF.

The V and J genes are TRBV12-3 or TRBV12-4 and TRBJ2-3; TCRdb's assignment of TRBD2 cannot be checked, as there is no DNA. The CDR3 consists of 17 residues. The CDR3 sequence: CASSPRGSGEETDTQYF.

The gene calls are TRBV20-1 and TRBJ2-5; TCRdb proposes TRBD1, but this gene call is untestable without DNA. The CDR3 spans 16 residues. Germline lookup yields CDR1 DFQATT and CDR2 SNEGSKA (reference sequence). The CDR3 is CSARDERTGNEETQYF.

The chain's CDR3 is CSASGSLDYEQYF. The chain links TRBV20-1 to TRBJ2-7; with no DNA, the TCRdb D assignment of TRBD2 cannot be verified. The CDR3 sequence is 13 residues long. Germline-derived CDR1 and CDR2 are DFQATT and SNEGSKA (reference sequence).

The chain carries TRBV2 and TRBJ1-1. The CDR3 has 12 amino acids. Per germline, CDR1 SNHLY and CDR2 FYNNEI. The CDR3 sequence is CASIGENTEAFF. Based on the CDR3 plus reference TRBV2 and TRBJ1-1, the full variable domain is EPEVTQTPSHQVTQMGQEVILRCVPISNHLYFYWYRQILGQKVEFLVSFYNNEISEKSEIFDDQFSVERPDGSNFTLKIRSTKLEDSAMYFCASIGENTEAFFGQGTRLTVV.

The V gene is TRBV12-3 or TRBV12-4, the J gene TRBJ2-7. CDR3 length: 13 amino acids. The CDR3 sequence: CASSLSAAYEQYF.

The chain has TRBV29-1 and TRBJ2-1; TCRdb returns TRBD2, unconfirmable since there is no DNA. The CDR3 is made up of 15 amino acids. The germline V gene has CDR1 SQVTM and CDR2 ANQGSEA. The CDR3 spells CSVENTGVGRGEQFF.

The V call is TRBV3-1, the J call TRBJ2-7; lacking DNA, the TRBD2 call made by TCRdb goes unchecked. The CDR3 consists of 13 residues. Per germline, CDR1 LGHDT and CDR2 YNNKEL (reference sequence). The CDR3 is CASSLISGDEQYF.

The chain recombines TRBV5-1 with TRBJ1-4; absent DNA, TCRdb's TRBD1 call cannot be checked. CDR1 SGHRS and CDR2 YFSETQ come from the germline V gene. CDR3 length: 15 residues. CDR3 residues: CASSLSGGGSEKLFF.

V is TRBV12-3 or TRBV12-4 and J is TRBJ1-1; the D call from TCRdb, TRBD1, cannot be confirmed without DNA. The CDR3 is made up of 16 amino acids. CDR3 in amino acids: CASSLGGTGRTSQAFF.

The chain links TRBV7-2 to TRBJ2-7; without DNA, the TCRdb call of TRBD1 cannot be checked. The CDR3 covers 15 residues. The germline CDR1 and CDR2 sequences are SGHTA and FQGNSA. CDR3 sequence reads: CASSLTGFPSYEQYF.

The chain has TRBV7-2 and TRBJ1-2; TCRdb designates TRBD1, a call that cannot be tested without DNA. Looked up from germline, CDR1 is SGHTA and CDR2 is FQGNSA. The CDR3 has 13 amino acids. The CDR3: CASSSQGYYGYTF.

CDR3 amino acids: CSAFTGVYNEQFF. The chain links TRBV20-1 to TRBJ2-1; TCRdb returns TRBD1, unconfirmable since there is no DNA. This CDR3 is built from 13 residues. Per the germline V gene, CDR1 is DFQATT and CDR2 is SNEGSKA (reference sequence).

J is TRBJ2-2 and V is TRBV6-1. Germline loops: CDR1 MNHNS, CDR2 SASEGT. The CDR3 contains 13 residues. Here the CDR3 reads CASRAQNTGELFF.

The chain combines TRBV20-1 with TRBJ2-3; TCRdb calls TRBD2, which cannot be checked without DNA. The CDR3 runs 14 residues. Germline values: CDR1 DFQATT, CDR2 SNEGSKA (reference sequence). The CDR3 sequence: CSAQTSFLGDTQYF.

The gene calls are TRBV29-1 and TRBJ1-2; TCRdb designates TRBD1, a call that cannot be tested without DNA. Looked up from germline, CDR1 is SQVTM and CDR2 is ANQGSEA. This CDR3 spans 14 amino acids. This CDR3 reads CSVEGDTGDYGYTF.

The chain couples TRBV18 to TRBJ1-1; TCRdb outputs TRBD1, but without DNA this stays unchecked. The CDR3 is made up of 16 amino acids. Germline CDR1 reads KGHSH; CDR2 reads LQKENI. The CDR3 is CASSPTGIGMNTEAFF.

V and J are TRBV5-6 and TRBJ2-2; the D call of TRBD2 rests on TCRdb alone, since no DNA is present to check it. The length of the CDR3 is 17 residues. Looked up from germline, CDR1 is SGHDT and CDR2 is YYEEEE. CDR3 residues: CASSLFASAENTGELFF.

This chain links TRBV7-3 with TRBJ2-7; the TRBD2 assignment by TCRdb is unverifiable without DNA. From germline, CDR1 is SGHTA and CDR2 FQGTGA. The CDR3 spans 13 residues. This chain's CDR3 is CASSLLGQSEQYF.

This sequence joins TRBV2 and TRBJ1-4; the D call from TCRdb, TRBD1, cannot be confirmed without DNA. CDR1 SNHLY and CDR2 FYNNEI come from the germline V gene. The length of the CDR3 is 15 residues. The CDR3 spells CASSEMTTGHEKLFF.

This chain joins TRBV27 and TRBJ2-7; TCRdb lists TRBD2, though no DNA is available to test this call. The germline gives CDR1 MNHEY, CDR2 SMNVEV (reference sequence). The CDR3 covers 14 residues. The CDR3 loop reads CASRGTSGIYEQYF.

The chain links TRBV19 to TRBJ2-3; without DNA, the TCRdb call of TRBD1 cannot be checked. Germline CDR1 and CDR2: LNHDA and SQIVND (reference sequence). The CDR3 runs to 14 residues. The chain's CDR3 is CASIGPRGADTQYF.

The chain couples TRBV7-9 to TRBJ2-7; there is no DNA to check the TCRdb D call of TRBD2. Germline V gives CDR1 SEHNR, CDR2 FQNEAQ (reference sequence). CDR3 length: 15 residues. This CDR3 reads CASSLGDYLSGEQYF.

The chain links TRBV27 to TRBJ2-2; the D call of TRBD2 rests on TCRdb alone, since no DNA is present to check it. This CDR3 spans 14 amino acids. Looked up from germline, CDR1 is MNHEY and CDR2 is SMNVEV (reference sequence). CDR3 residues: CASTGRLITGELFF.

The genes are TRBV30 and TRBJ1-2; without DNA, the TCRdb call of TRBD1 cannot be checked. The length of the CDR3 is 13 residues. Germline V gene lookup returns CDR1 GTSNPN and CDR2 SVGIG (reference sequence). The CDR3 here is CAWSVVGENGYTF.

The chain is built from TRBV5-4 and TRBJ2-1; TCRdb lists TRBD1, though no DNA is available to test this call. CDR1 is SGHNT and CDR2 is YYREEE in the germline V gene (reference sequence). The CDR3 contains 15 residues. The CDR3 region is CASSPGRLTYNEQFF.